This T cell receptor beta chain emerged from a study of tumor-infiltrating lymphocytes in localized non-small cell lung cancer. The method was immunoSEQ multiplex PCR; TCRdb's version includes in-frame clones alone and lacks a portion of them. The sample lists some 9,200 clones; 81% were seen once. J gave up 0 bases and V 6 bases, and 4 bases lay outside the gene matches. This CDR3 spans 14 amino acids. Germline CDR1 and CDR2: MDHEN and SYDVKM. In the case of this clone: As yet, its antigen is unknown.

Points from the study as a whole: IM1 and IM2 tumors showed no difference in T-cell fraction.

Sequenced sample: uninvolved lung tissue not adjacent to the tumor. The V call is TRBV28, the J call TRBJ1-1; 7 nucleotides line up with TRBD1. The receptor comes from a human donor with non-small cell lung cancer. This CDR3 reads CASRGGQMNTEAFF. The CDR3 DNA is TGTGCCAGCAGGGGGGGACAGATGAACACTGAAGCTTTCTTT.